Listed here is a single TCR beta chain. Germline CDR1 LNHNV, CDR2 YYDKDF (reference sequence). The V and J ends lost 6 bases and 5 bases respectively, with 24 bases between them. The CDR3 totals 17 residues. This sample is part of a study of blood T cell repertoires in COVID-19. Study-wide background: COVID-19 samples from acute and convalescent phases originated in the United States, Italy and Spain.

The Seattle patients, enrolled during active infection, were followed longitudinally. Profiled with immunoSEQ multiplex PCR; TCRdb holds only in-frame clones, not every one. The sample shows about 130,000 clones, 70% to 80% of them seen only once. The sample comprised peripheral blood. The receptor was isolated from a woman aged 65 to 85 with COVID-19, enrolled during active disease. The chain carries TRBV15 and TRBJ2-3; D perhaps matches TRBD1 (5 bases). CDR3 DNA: TGTGCCACCAGGCATGGGGCAAACAATATGGCCAGAGATACGCAGTATTTT. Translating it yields CATRHGANNMARDTQYF.